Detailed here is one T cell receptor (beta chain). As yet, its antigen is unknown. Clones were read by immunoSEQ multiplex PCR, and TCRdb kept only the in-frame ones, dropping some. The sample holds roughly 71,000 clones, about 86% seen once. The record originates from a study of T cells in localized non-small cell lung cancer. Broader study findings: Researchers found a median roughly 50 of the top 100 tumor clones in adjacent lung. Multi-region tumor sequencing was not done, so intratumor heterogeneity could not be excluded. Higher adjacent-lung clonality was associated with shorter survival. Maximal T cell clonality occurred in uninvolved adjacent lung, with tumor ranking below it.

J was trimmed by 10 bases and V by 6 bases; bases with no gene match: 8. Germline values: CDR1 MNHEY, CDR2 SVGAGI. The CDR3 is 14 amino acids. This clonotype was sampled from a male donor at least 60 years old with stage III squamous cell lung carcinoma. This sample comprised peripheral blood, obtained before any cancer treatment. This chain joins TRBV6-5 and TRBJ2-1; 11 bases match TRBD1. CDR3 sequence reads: CASSRGQGAGEQFF. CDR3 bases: TGTGCCAGCAGCCGCGGACAGGGGGCAGGCGAGCAGTTCTTC.